Following are 17 T cell receptor beta chains from one sample sequenced in a study of blood T cell repertoires in COVID-19. Method: immunoSEQ multiplex PCR; TCRdb's copy keeps in-frame clones and lacks some. The sample records about 320,000 clones, roughly nine tenths being singletons. Sequencing was carried out using PBMCs or T cells enriched from blood (not recorded which). Every receptor here comes from a man between 60 and 75 years old who had recovered from COVID-19.

The chain joins TRBV19 to TRBJ1-1, with a weak D call TRBD1 (6 bases). This CDR3 contains 14 residues. V was trimmed by 4 bases and J by 1 base, leaving 10 bases between them. The germline gives CDR1 LNHDA, CDR2 SQIVND (reference sequence). The CDR3 loop reads CASSTDSSNTEAFF. CDR3 in DNA: TGTGCCAGTAGTACGGACAGCTCGAACACTGAAGCTTTCTTT.

The V and J genes are TRBV5-5 and TRBJ1-3; tentatively, D is TRBD1 (5 bases). CDR3 length: 15 residues. V gave up 0 bases and J gave up 7 bases, with 14 bases separating them. Germline V gene lookup returns CDR1 SGHKS and CDR2 YYEKEE (reference sequence). The CDR3: CASSLGGLSGNTIYF. Written as DNA, the CDR3 is TGTGCCAGCAGCTTGGGCGGTCTCTCAGGGAACACCATATATTTT.

The chain carries TRBV4-1 and TRBJ1-4; 7 positions match TRBD1. The CDR3 is made up of 20 amino acids. Germline CDR1 MGHRA, CDR2 YSYEKL. V gave up 3 bases and J gave up 4 bases; unmatched junction bases: 20. CDR3 in DNA: TGCGCCAGCAGCCACCGCCCGAGGACCTTACCGGGACAGCATAATGAAAAACTGTTTTTT. Translated, it gives CASSHRPRTLPGQHNEKLFF.

This clone has just one count. The gene calls are TRBV5-6 and TRBJ2-3; 7 nucleotides agree with TRBD2. The CDR3 covers 14 residues. Germline CDR1 reads SGHDT; CDR2 reads YYEEEE. V lost 7 bases, J lost 1 base, and 6 bases stayed unmatched. The CDR3 DNA reads as TGTGCCAGCTCCACCAGCGGGGGCACAGATACGCAGTATTTT. It specifies CASSTSGGTDTQYF.

The chain links TRBV2 to TRBJ2-3; D gene uncertain. Per the germline V gene, CDR1 is SNHLY and CDR2 is FYNNEI. Trimming shortened V by 4 bases and J by 0 bases, and 14 bases separated the two germline ends. This CDR3 spans 16 amino acids. The CDR3 protein is CASSGDFGTSTDTQYF. As DNA, the CDR3 is TGTGCCAGCAGTGGCGACTTTGGAACTAGCACAGATACGCAGTATTTT.

The V call is TRBV11-1, the J call TRBJ1-1; no clear D gene. Trimming stripped 2 bases from V and 0 bases from J, with 7 bases between. The germline CDR1 and CDR2 sequences are SGHAT and FQDESV (reference sequence). The CDR3 length is 14 residues. The CDR3 DNA reads as TGTGCCAGCAGCTTATACAGCATGAACACTGAAGCTTTCTTT. Translated, it gives CASSLYSMNTEAFF.

The V and J genes are TRBV5-4 and TRBJ2-3; TRBD2 matches at 12 bases. V was pared by 4 bases and J by 3 bases, with 6 bases of the junction left unmatched. The CDR3 is 16 amino acids. CDR1 is SGHNT and CDR2 is YYREEE in the germline V gene (reference sequence). As DNA, the CDR3 is TGTGCCAGCAGCACAGGACTAGCGGGACCGACAGATACGCAGTATTTT. Protein sequence: CASSTGLAGPTDTQYF.

The V call is TRBV30, the J call TRBJ1-6, with 7 bases that match TRBD1. The CDR3 extends over 13 amino acids. Germline V gives CDR1 GTSNPN, CDR2 SVGIG (reference sequence). Unmatched junction bases numbered 3, after V lost 0 bases and J lost 10 bases. The CDR3 nucleotides are TGTGCCTGGAGTGTACAGGGGATGTCACCCCTCCACTTT. Translated: CAWSVQGMSPLHF. The full variable domain, with the rest looked up from reference TRBV30 and TRBJ1-6, is SQTIHQWPATLVQPVGSPLSLECTVEGTSNPNLYWYRQAAGRGLQLLFYSVGIGQISSEVPQNLSASRPQDRQFILSSKKLLLSDSGFYLCAWSVQGMSPLHFGNGTRLTVT.

The rearrangement links TRBV6-5 to TRBJ2-7, with unresolved D. V lost 3 bases, J lost 0 bases, and 9 bases lay in between. The germline CDR1 and CDR2 sequences are MNHEY and SVGAGI. CDR3 length: 14 amino acids. The CDR3 DNA reads as TGTGCCAGCAGTTATGGGCAGGACTCCTACGAGCAGTACTTC. Translation gives CASSYGQDSYEQYF.

The rearrangement joins TRBV28 to TRBJ2-5; D gene unclear. From germline, CDR1 is MDHEN and CDR2 SYDVKM. The CDR3 has 16 residues. Trimming removed 7 bases at V and 1 base at J, with 19 bases between. The CDR3 here is CASKISGHAGQETQYF. CDR3 sequence (DNA): TGTGCCAGCAAGATCTCGGGTCACGCCGGCCAAGAGACCCAGTACTTC.

This chain joins TRBV18 and TRBJ1-2, with D perhaps matching TRBD1 (6 bases). The germline V gene has CDR1 KGHSH and CDR2 LQKENI. V dropped 0 bases and J dropped 5 bases, with 13 bases sitting between them. The CDR3 totals 15 residues. CDR3 DNA: TGTGCCAGCTCACCACCGTTCGGACAGTTTTATGGCTACACCTTC. The encoded protein is CASSPPFGQFYGYTF.

This clone is a singleton in its sample. The chain couples TRBV24-1 to TRBJ2-1, with 9 bases identical to TRBD2. Losses at the gene ends were 1 base for V and 7 bases for J; bases not matched to a gene: 7. The CDR3 is 16 amino acids. Germline CDR1 is KGHDR and CDR2 is SFDVKD. The CDR3 reads CATSDFPSGAVNEQFF. The CDR3 DNA is TGTGCCACCAGTGATTTTCCTAGCGGGGCGGTAAATGAGCAGTTCTTC.

CDR3 nucleotides: TGTGCCAGCAGCTTGGGACTAGCCAATGAGCAGTTCTTC. Amino acids: CASSLGLANEQFF. The chain is built from TRBV7-3 and TRBJ2-1; TRBD2 aligns across 9 bases. V was clipped by 3 bases and J by 6 bases; unmatched bases: 0. CDR1 SGHTA and CDR2 FQGTGA come from the germline V gene. The CDR3 runs to 13 residues.

The chain is built from TRBV5-5 and TRBJ1-5; D unclear. Trimming pared 4 bases from V and 2 bases from J, leaving 16 bases between. This CDR3 comprises 16 residues. Germline V gene data show CDR1 as SGHKS and CDR2 as YYEKEE (reference sequence). As DNA, the CDR3 is TGTGCCAGCAGCCCCGGGTTTATAACTCGCAATCAGCCCCAGCATTTT. Translated, it gives CASSPGFITRNQPQHF.

This clone has ten or more counts. This chain joins TRBV21-1 and TRBJ1-1; the D call of TRBD1 is as the table states it, not checked on the DNA. TRBV21-1 is recorded as a pseudogene. The CDR3 runs to 14 residues. In DNA form, the CDR3 reads TGTGCCAGCAGCATTGTTGTCAGGAACACTGAAGCTTTCTTT. The encoded protein is CASSIVVRNTEAFF.

The CDR3 DNA reads TGTGCCAGCAGTGGAGGCAATGAGCAGTTCTTC. This translates into CASSGGNEQFF. The genes are TRBV2 and TRBJ2-1; D remains unclear. Germline CDR1 SNHLY, CDR2 FYNNEI. Trimming shortened V by 4 bases and J by 6 bases, and 4 bases separated the two germline ends. This CDR3 contains 11 residues.

The rearrangement joins TRBV7-9 to TRBJ1-6, with 9 bases lining up with TRBD1. This CDR3 comprises 17 residues. Trimming took 5 bases from V and 0 from J; bases not matched to a gene: 5. CDR1 SEHNR and CDR2 FQNEAQ come from the germline V gene (reference sequence). CDR3 nucleotides: TGTGCCAGCAGCGACAGGGGGGATAGCTCCTATAATTCACCCCTCCACTTT. Its translation is CASSDRGDSSYNSPLHF.